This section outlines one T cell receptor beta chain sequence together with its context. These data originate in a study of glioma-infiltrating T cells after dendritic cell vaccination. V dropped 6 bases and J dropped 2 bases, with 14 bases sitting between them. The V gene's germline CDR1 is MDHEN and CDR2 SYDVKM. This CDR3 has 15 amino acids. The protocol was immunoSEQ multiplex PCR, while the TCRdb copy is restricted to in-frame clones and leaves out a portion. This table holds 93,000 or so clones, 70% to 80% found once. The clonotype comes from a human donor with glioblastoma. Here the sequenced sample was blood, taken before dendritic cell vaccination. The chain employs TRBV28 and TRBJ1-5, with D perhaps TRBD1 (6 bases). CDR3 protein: CASRSGHRGNQPQHF. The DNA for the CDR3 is TGTGCCAGCAGGTCGGGACACCGAGGCAATCAGCCCCAGCATTTT.